One and the same sample provided the 24 T cell receptor beta chains below, sequenced in a study of blood T cell repertoires in COVID-19. The repertoire was sequenced with immunoSEQ multiplex PCR; TCRdb's copy has only in-frame clones and lacks some. Of roughly 340,000 clones listed, 80% to 90% are singletons. Sequencing was performed on peripheral blood. The receptor set was obtained from a woman aged 30 to 39 with COVID-19, enrolled during active disease.

This clone was found a few times. The chain uses TRBV24-1 and TRBJ2-1; 7 bases agree with TRBD2. The trim removed 4 bases at V and 5 bases at J, leaving 7 bases unmatched. Per germline, CDR1 KGHDR and CDR2 SFDVKD. The CDR3 sequence is 15 residues long. This CDR3 reads CATSDPASGNNEQFF. DNA for the CDR3: TGTGCCACCAGTGACCCCGCTAGCGGAAACAATGAGCAGTTCTTC.

This chain's CDR3 is CASTSTGTVNEKLFF. CDR3 nucleotide sequence: TGTGCCAGCACCTCGACCGGGACAGTGAATGAAAAACTGTTTTTT. The rearrangement uses TRBV5-6 and TRBJ1-4, with 7 nucleotides matching TRBD1. V lost 6 bases, J lost 5 bases, and 10 bases stayed unmatched. Germline lookup yields CDR1 SGHDT and CDR2 YYEEEE. The CDR3 spans 15 residues.

The sample holds one count of this clone. The gene calls are TRBV5-8 and TRBJ2-4; 11 bases fit TRBD2. The CDR3 is 15 residues long. V gave up 3 bases and J gave up 3 bases; unmatched junction bases: 2. The germline V gene encodes CDR1 SGHTS and CDR2 YDEGEE. CDR3 loop: CASSWGTSGKNIQYF. Written as DNA, the CDR3 is TGTGCCAGCAGCTGGGGGACTAGCGGCAAAAACATTCAGTACTTC.

The V gene is TRBV7-2, the J gene TRBJ2-2; 7 bases line up with TRBD2. Trimming cost V 6 bases and J 1 base; bases outside gene matches: 5. Germline-derived CDR1 and CDR2 are SGHTA and FQGNSA. CDR3 size: 15 residues. Here the CDR3 DNA reads TGTGCCAGCAGTGCTAGCGGAGAGAACACCGGGGAGCTGTTTTTT. It specifies CASSASGENTGELFF.

The J gene is TRBJ2-7, the V gene TRBV5-1; 9 bases fit TRBD2. CDR1 is SGHRS, CDR2 YFSETQ, per germline. The V and J ends lost 0 bases and 6 bases, in that order; junction bases with no gene match: 10. The CDR3 totals 16 residues. The chain's CDR3 is CASSLVTGRGGTEQYF. Here the CDR3 DNA reads TGCGCCAGCAGCTTGGTTACCGGGCGGGGGGGCACCGAGCAGTACTTC.

This clone has a handful of counts. This chain joins TRBV4-1 and TRBJ2-3; D remains ambiguous. CDR1 MGHRA and CDR2 YSYEKL come from the germline V gene. The CDR3 contains 12 residues. The V gene lost 3 bases and the J gene lost 3 bases, with 4 bases spanning the gap. CDR3 bases: TGCGCCAGCAGCCACAGGACAGATACGCAGTATTTT. Amino acid sequence: CASSHRTDTQYF.

The V and J genes are TRBV5-4 and TRBJ1-1; the match to TRBD1 covers 9 bases. The CDR3 extends over 15 amino acids. The germline V gene encodes CDR1 SGHNT and CDR2 YYREEE (reference sequence). V was clipped by 6 bases and J by 0 bases; unmatched bases: 6. The CDR3 region has the DNA TGTGCCAGCACCTTCGGGGACAGGGTGAACACTGAAGCTTTCTTT. The encoded protein is CASTFGDRVNTEAFF.

The chain links TRBV9 to TRBJ2-7, with D possibly matching TRBD2 (6 bases). Germline CDR1 SGDLS, CDR2 YYNGEE. This CDR3 region has 13 residues. V lost 3 bases and J 4 bases, leaving 11 bases between the germline ends. The CDR3 reads CASSGRLGYEQYF. In nucleotides, the CDR3 is TGTGCCAGCAGCGGCCGACTAGGGTACGAGCAGTACTTC.

The chain uses TRBV5-1 and TRBJ2-3, with 13 positions matching TRBD2. The CDR3 sequence is 18 residues long. The germline V gene has CDR1 SGHRS and CDR2 YFSETQ. V lost 3 bases, J lost 3 bases, and 10 bases stayed unmatched. The CDR3 DNA reads TGCGCCAGCAGCTCTATCCCACTAGCGGGGGGGCGTACAGATACGCAGTATTTT. Translation gives CASSSIPLAGGRTDTQYF.

The chain links TRBV2 to TRBJ2-5, with 7 positions matching TRBD2. Looked up from germline, CDR1 is SNHLY and CDR2 is FYNNEI. The CDR3 loop spans 13 amino acids. Trimming cost V 4 bases and J 7 bases; bases outside gene matches: 6. The CDR3 protein is CASSGLGRGTQYF. CDR3 nucleotide sequence: TGTGCCAGCAGTGGTTTGGGGAGGGGGACCCAGTACTTC.

V gene TRBV7-6 combines with J gene TRBJ1-2; 7 bases line up with TRBD1. Per germline, CDR1 SGHVS and CDR2 FNYEAQ. Losses at the gene ends were 2 bases for V and 6 bases for J; bases not matched to a gene: 3. This CDR3 is built from 13 residues. The CDR3 region is CASSLQGGDGYTF. CDR3 sequence (DNA): TGTGCCAGCAGCTTACAGGGGGGCGATGGCTACACCTTC. Filled out from reference TRBV7-6 and TRBJ1-2, the complete variable domain reads GAGVSQSPRYKVTKRGQDVALRCDPISGHVSLYWYRQALGQGPEFLTYFNYEAQQDKSGLPNDRFSAERPEGSISTLTIQRTEQRDSAMYRCASSLQGGDGYTFGSGTRLTVV.

CDR3 nucleotide sequence: TGTGCCAGCAGCTTAGACGGGAATTCACCCCTCCACTTT. It specifies CASSLDGNSPLHF. This rearrangement joins TRBV7-2 to TRBJ1-6; D is unclear. The CDR3 loop spans 13 amino acids. Trimming removed 1 base at V and 7 bases at J, with 5 bases between. Looked up from germline, CDR1 is SGHTA and CDR2 is FQGNSA.

The chain has TRBV5-1 and TRBJ2-5, with TRBD1 identical over 10 bases. The germline CDR1 and CDR2 sequences are SGHRS and YFSETQ. The CDR3 totals 15 residues. V shed 4 bases and J 5 bases; nucleotides not matched to a gene: 8. CDR3 region: CASSVGQGKLETQYF. The CDR3 DNA reads as TGCGCCAGCAGCGTGGGACAGGGGAAGTTGGAGACCCAGTACTTC.

DNA for the CDR3: TGTGCCAGCAAAACTAGCGGGGGGTTATCCTACAATGAGCAGTTCTTC. This codes for CASKTSGGLSYNEQFF. V is TRBV5-4 and J is TRBJ2-1; 12 nucleotides line up with TRBD2. CDR1 and CDR2 from the germline V gene are SGHNT and YYREEE (reference sequence). The CDR3 is 16 amino acids. V shed 6 bases and J 1 base; nucleotides not matched to a gene: 5.

This clone occurred once. The chain couples TRBV7-2 to TRBJ2-7, with D perhaps TRBD1 (5 bases). Trimming stripped 5 bases from V and 2 bases from J, with 13 bases between. Germline CDR1 and CDR2: SGHTA and FQGNSA. There are 14 residues in the CDR3. The CDR3 DNA reads TGTGCCAGCAGCGGGCGACAGAAACCCTACGAGCAGTACTTC. Its translation is CASSGRQKPYEQYF.

The genes are TRBV18 and TRBJ2-5, with a tentative D call TRBD1 (6 bases). The germline CDR1 and CDR2 sequences are KGHSH and LQKENI. Deletions cut 3 bases from V and 1 base from J, with 12 bases between. This CDR3 is 15 amino acids long. CDR3 protein: CASSPQGGLQETQYF. The CDR3 region has the DNA TGTGCCAGCTCACCCCAAGGGGGTCTCCAAGAGACCCAGTACTTC.

V and J are TRBV5-1 and TRBJ1-4; D remains ambiguous. The V gene lost 4 bases and the J gene lost 0 bases, with 16 bases spanning the gap. In germline, CDR1 is SGHRS, CDR2 YFSETQ. CDR3 length: 17 amino acids. The CDR3 protein is CASSRDFGRATNEKLFF. The DNA for the CDR3 is TGCGCCAGCAGCCGTGATTTTGGGCGGGCAACTAATGAAAAACTGTTTTTT.

This clone was recorded once. V is TRBV6-5 and J is TRBJ2-2, with D possibly matching TRBD2 (7 bases). Germline V gene data show CDR1 as MNHEY and CDR2 as SVGAGI. The CDR3 totals 15 residues. The V gene lost 2 bases and the J gene lost 5 bases, with 12 bases spanning the gap. CDR3 sequence reads: CASSYAGAGTGELFF. In DNA form, the CDR3 reads TGTGCCAGCAGTTACGCGGGGGCGGGGACCGGGGAGCTGTTTTTT.

V is TRBV5-6 and J is TRBJ2-1; TRBD2 agrees at 13 bases. The CDR3 has 16 residues. Germline V gives CDR1 SGHDT, CDR2 YYEEEE. Unmatched junction bases numbered 7, after V lost 2 bases and J lost 8 bases. The DNA of the CDR3 is TGTGCCAGCAGCTTCGGACTAGCGGGGGAAAATGATGAGCAGTTCTTC. Its protein is CASSFGLAGENDEQFF.

This clone occurred once. The conserved closing phenylalanine or tryptophan is absent in this CDR3, likely reflecting a read error. The DNA is left out, because the CDR3 cannot be placed on it with certainty; the CDR3 is given as TCRdb lists it. The chain has TRBV24-1 and TRBJ2-7; TRBD2, the D gene given by the table, was not confirmed from the DNA. CDR1 is KGHDR and CDR2 is SFDVKD in the germline V gene. The CDR3 contains 15 residues when both ends are counted. The CDR3 here is CATSDGGRGKSGGRT.

This clone was picked up one time. The J gene is TRBJ2-7, the V gene TRBV7-9; TRBD1 matches at 9 bases. The germline CDR1 and CDR2 sequences are SEHNR and FQNEAQ (reference sequence). This CDR3 is built from 13 residues. V lost 5 bases and J lost 9; bases outside the gene matches: 8. CDR3 sequence (DNA): TGTGCCAGCAGCCCCGGGACAGGGTTGGTGCAGTACTTC. Translation: CASSPGTGLVQYF.

The chain has TRBV24-1 and TRBJ1-5; 8 bases align to TRBD1. CDR1 and CDR2 (germline): KGHDR, SFDVKD. The CDR3 covers 13 residues. V dropped 8 bases and J dropped 7; count of bases not matched to a gene: 6. CDR3 DNA: TGTGCCACCACAAAGACAGGGGACCAGCCCCAGCATTTT. It codes for CATTKTGDQPQHF.

This clone was seen once. The chain employs TRBV5-1 and TRBJ2-1; 11 nucleotides align to TRBD2. The germline CDR1 and CDR2 sequences are SGHRS and YFSETQ. The junction had 4 bases not matched to a gene; V was cut back by 4 bases and J by 4 bases. CDR3 length equals 15 residues. The CDR3 spells CASSVGTSGYNEQFF. In DNA, the CDR3 is TGCGCCAGCAGCGTAGGGACTAGCGGTTACAATGAGCAGTTCTTC.

Here the CDR3 DNA reads TGTGCCAGCAGCCAAGGGTGGGGACAGGGCACAGATACGCAGTATTTT. This translates into CASSQGWGQGTDTQYF. The rearrangement joins TRBV7-9 to TRBJ2-3; 8 bases are a match to TRBD1. Germline V lookup: CDR1 SEHNR, CDR2 FQNEAQ (reference sequence). V was clipped by 5 bases and J by 1 base; unmatched bases: 8. The CDR3 length is 16 residues. The full variable domain, completed using reference TRBV7-9 and TRBJ2-3, is DTGVSQNPRHKITKRGQNVTFRCDPISEHNRLYWYRQTLGQGPEFLTYFQNEAQLEKSRLLSDRFSAERPKGSFSTLEIQRTEQGDSAMYLCASSQGWGQGTDTQYFGPGTRLTVL.